This section outlines one TCR beta chain sequence together with its context. The target antigen is unknown. V trimming: 4 bases; J trimming: 6 bases; junction bases outside the gene matches: 6. The CDR3 covers 15 residues. Germline V lookup: CDR1 MNHEY, CDR2 SMNVEV (reference sequence). PCR amplification relied on 60 Vbeta primers (plus 13 Jbeta primers). Produced via immunoSEQ multiplex PCR; TCRdb's table is partial and in-frame only. Of some 190,000 clones in the sample, about four fifths were seen once. The data derive from a study of cytomegalovirus exposure and HLA in healthy donors. Overall study results and limits: Several of the most significant clusters appeared, in a later analysis, to be linked to common viral pathogens.

J is TRBJ1-5 and V is TRBV27; 10 bases line up with TRBD1. This clonotype was obtained from a woman in her 30s in good health and CMV-seropositive. Sequencing was performed on PBMCs. The CDR3 spells CASSSGTGAVQPQHF. The CDR3 DNA follows: TGTGCCAGCAGTTCCGGGACAGGGGCCGTTCAGCCCCAGCATTTT.